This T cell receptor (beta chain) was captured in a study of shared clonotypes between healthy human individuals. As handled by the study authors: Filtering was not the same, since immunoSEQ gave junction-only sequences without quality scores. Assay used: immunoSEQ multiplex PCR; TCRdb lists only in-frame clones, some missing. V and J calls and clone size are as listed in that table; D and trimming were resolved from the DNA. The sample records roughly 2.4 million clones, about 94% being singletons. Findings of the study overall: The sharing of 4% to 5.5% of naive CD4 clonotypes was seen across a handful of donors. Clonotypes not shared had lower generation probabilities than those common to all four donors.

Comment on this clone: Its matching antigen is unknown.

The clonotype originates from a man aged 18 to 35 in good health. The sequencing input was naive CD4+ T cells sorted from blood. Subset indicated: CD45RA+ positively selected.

CDR3 nucleotide sequence: TGTGCCAGCAGCTCCCGGGCCGGTTACGAGCAGTACTTC. As protein: CASSSRAGYEQYF. The rearrangement links TRBV7-2 to TRBJ2-7; no firm D call. V gave up 4 bases and J gave up 4 bases, with 11 bases separating them. CDR3 size: 13 residues. Per the germline V gene, CDR1 is SGHTA and CDR2 is FQGNSA.